This T cell receptor (beta chain) was captured by sequencing in a study of blood T cell repertoires in COVID-19. Across the study: COVID-19 samples, acute and convalescent, were from the United States, Italy and Spain. The analysed material was cDNA or gDNA that came from T cells, B-cell-depleted T cells, or PBMCs.

The CDR3 extends over 14 amino acids. Germline V gene lookup returns CDR1 MNHEY and CDR2 SMNVEV (reference sequence). Trimming at V came to 5 bases and at J to 3 bases, leaving 4 bases not matched to a gene. Libraries were prepared by immunoSEQ multiplex PCR; TCRdb keeps only in-frame clonotypes and omits some of them. The profile shows a few hundred thousand clones, approximately 86% of them singletons. What was sequenced was peripheral blood. The source of this sequence is a man between 60 and 70 years old with acute or convalescent COVID-19. The gene calls are TRBV27 and TRBJ1-5, with 7 bases lining up with TRBD1. CDR3 protein: CASSRDRTNQPQHF. The CDR3 coding sequence is TGTGCCAGCAGTAGGGACAGAACCAATCAGCCCCAGCATTTT.